This T cell receptor (beta chain) was sequenced for a study of blood T cell repertoires in COVID-19. This CDR3 contains 15 residues. Trimming pared 0 bases from V and 2 bases from J, leaving 9 bases between. The germline CDR1 and CDR2 sequences are SGHDT and YYEEEE. Assay: immunoSEQ multiplex PCR; the TCRdb copy retains only in-frame clones and omits some. The table records fewer than 200,000 clones, roughly 80% of them present only once. Before being deemed recovered, Cohort 3 donors had two negative PCRs, clearance, or symptom resolution. The chain recombines TRBV5-6 with TRBJ1-5; D ambiguous. Specimen: PBMCs or T cells enriched from blood (not recorded which). The source is a woman in her 50s who had recovered from COVID-19. The CDR3 sequence: CASSLGGSGNQPQHF. The CDR3 DNA follows: TGTGCCAGCAGCTTGGGAGGGAGCGGCAATCAGCCCCAGCATTTT.